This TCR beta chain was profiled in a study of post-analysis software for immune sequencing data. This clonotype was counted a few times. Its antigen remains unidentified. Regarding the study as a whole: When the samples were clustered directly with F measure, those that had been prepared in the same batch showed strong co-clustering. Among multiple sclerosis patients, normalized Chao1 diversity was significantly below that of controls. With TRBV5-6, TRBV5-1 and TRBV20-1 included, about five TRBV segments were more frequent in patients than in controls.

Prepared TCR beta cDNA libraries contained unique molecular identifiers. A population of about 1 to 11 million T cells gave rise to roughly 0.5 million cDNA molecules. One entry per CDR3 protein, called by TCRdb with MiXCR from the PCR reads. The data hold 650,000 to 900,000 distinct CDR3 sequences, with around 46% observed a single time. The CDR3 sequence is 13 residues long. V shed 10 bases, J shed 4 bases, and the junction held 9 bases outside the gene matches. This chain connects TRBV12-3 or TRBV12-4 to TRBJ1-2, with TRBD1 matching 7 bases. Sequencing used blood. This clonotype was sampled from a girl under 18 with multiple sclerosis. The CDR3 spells CATGEGQTYGYTF. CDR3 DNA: TGTGCCACCGGAGAGGGACAGACCTATGGCTACACCTTC.